The rows below give T cell receptor beta chains drawn from one sample of a study of early T cells in non-severe SARS-CoV-2 infection. In TCRdb, the 5' RACE reads were re-called with MiXCR into one record per CDR3 protein. Of 90,000 to 130,000 distinct CDR3 sequences in the sample, around 12% were seen once. The material sequenced was whole blood, taken at baseline. The receptors derive from an adult who was a healthcare worker with PCR-confirmed SARS-CoV-2 infection or an uninfected control (not recorded which). Each CDR3 is given with its conserved first and last residue. Fields, in order: clone size, D gene, V gene, J gene, CDR3 DNA, CDR3 protein. D genes are given only for firm matches. A clone size is listed for some rows: how often the clone was seen (once, few, many), or a class if it is expanded.

clone_size: few
d_call: NA
v_call: TRBV5-4
j_call: TRBJ1-2
cdr3_nt: TGTGCCAGCAGCCCGGCGGGGCGGGGACGTGGCTACACCTTC
cdr3_aa: CASSPAGRGRGYTF

clone_size: NA
d_call: TRBD1
v_call: TRBV27
j_call: TRBJ1-6
cdr3_nt: TGTGCCAGCCCGGGACAGGAGGGTTCACCCCTCCACTTT
cdr3_aa: CASPGQEGSPLHF

clone_size: many
d_call: TRBD1
v_call: TRBV29-1
j_call: TRBJ1-3
cdr3_nt: TGCAGCGCCCAGGGGGGCGGTTTGAAATATTTT
cdr3_aa: CSAQGGGLKYF

clone_size: NA
d_call: NA
v_call: TRBV20-1
j_call: TRBJ2-7
cdr3_nt: TGCAGTGCTAGAGTTATGGGGGCGCGGGACGAGCAGTACTTC
cdr3_aa: CSARVMGARDEQYF

clone_size: NA
d_call: NA
v_call: TRBV7-9
j_call: TRBJ1-4
cdr3_nt: TGTGCCAGCAGCTTCGCAGGCGGGACTAATGAAAAACTGTTTTTT
cdr3_aa: CASSFAGGTNEKLFF

clone_size: many
d_call: NA
v_call: TRBV19
j_call: TRBJ2-3
cdr3_nt: TGTGCCAGTAGTCGGTCAGATACGCAGTATTTT
cdr3_aa: CASSRSDTQYF

clone_size: many
d_call: NA
v_call: TRBV21-1
j_call: TRBJ1-5
cdr3_nt: TGTGCCAGCAGCAGACAGGGGCCGCCTGGTCAGCCCCAGCATTTT
cdr3_aa: CASSRQGPPGQPQHF

clone_size: many
d_call: NA
v_call: TRBV6-5
j_call: TRBJ1-5
cdr3_nt: TGTGCCAGCAGAGATCAGGGAGATCAGCCCCAGCATTTT
cdr3_aa: CASRDQGDQPQHF

clone_size: many
d_call: NA
v_call: TRBV12-5
j_call: TRBJ2-7
cdr3_nt: TGTGCTAGTGGTTTGGTACTATCTGGGCGGAACGAGCAGTACTTC
cdr3_aa: CASGLVLSGRNEQYF

clone_size: many
d_call: TRBD2
v_call: TRBV7-6
j_call: TRBJ2-2
cdr3_nt: TGTGCCAGCAGCTTACGGGCTAGCGGGGCCACAGGCGGCGGGGAGCTGTTTTTT
cdr3_aa: CASSLRASGATGGGELFF

clone_size: NA
d_call: NA
v_call: TRBV25-1
j_call: TRBJ1-4
cdr3_nt: TGTGCCAGCAATAAACCATTAAATGAAAAACTGTTTTTT
cdr3_aa: CASNKPLNEKLFF

clone_size: NA
d_call: NA
v_call: TRBV30
j_call: TRBJ1-1
cdr3_nt: TGTGCCTGGAGTGTACTGGGCAGGATGAACACTGAAGCTTTCTTT
cdr3_aa: CAWSVLGRMNTEAFF

clone_size: many
d_call: NA
v_call: TRBV3-1
j_call: TRBJ1-1
cdr3_nt: TGTGCCAGCAGCCCTACAAAGGGGAACGGAGCTGAAGCTTTCTTT
cdr3_aa: CASSPTKGNGAEAFF

clone_size: few
d_call: TRBD1
v_call: TRBV29-1
j_call: TRBJ1-2
cdr3_nt: TGCAGCGTTGACGGACAGGGAGGCTACACCTTC
cdr3_aa: CSVDGQGGYTF

clone_size: NA
d_call: NA
v_call: TRBV21-1
j_call: TRBJ2-3
cdr3_nt: TGTGCCAGCAGCAAAGACGTCAGGGGGCAGGTAGATACGCAGTATTTT
cdr3_aa: CASSKDVRGQVDTQYF

clone_size: few
d_call: NA
v_call: TRBV9
j_call: TRBJ2-1
cdr3_nt: TGTGCCAGCAGCGGAGCCGCAGGAACCCAGGGCGACGATGAGCAGTTCTTC
cdr3_aa: CASSGAAGTQGDDEQFF

clone_size: few
d_call: NA
v_call: TRBV11-2
j_call: TRBJ2-7
cdr3_nt: TGTGCCAGCAGCTTAAGGGCAAGTACTTACGAGCAGTACTTC
cdr3_aa: CASSLRASTYEQYF

clone_size: many
d_call: TRBD1
v_call: TRBV20-1
j_call: TRBJ1-5
cdr3_nt: TGCAGTGCTGCAGGGACAGGGGAGTATAGCAATCAGCCCCAGCATTTT
cdr3_aa: CSAAGTGEYSNQPQHF

clone_size: many
d_call: NA
v_call: TRBV9
j_call: TRBJ1-1
cdr3_nt: TGTGCCAGCAGCGTAGGACAGGCGAACACTGAAGCTTTCTTT
cdr3_aa: CASSVGQANTEAFF

clone_size: NA
d_call: NA
v_call: TRBV27
j_call: TRBJ2-6
cdr3_nt: TGTGCCAGCAGTTTATATCCCTCAGGGGGGGCCAACGTCCTGACTTTC
cdr3_aa: CASSLYPSGGANVLTF

clone_size: many
d_call: NA
v_call: TRBV5-1
j_call: TRBJ2-5
cdr3_nt: TGTGCCAGCAGCTTCCAAGAGACCCAGTACTTC
cdr3_aa: CASSFQETQYF

clone_size: few
d_call: NA
v_call: TRBV24-1
j_call: TRBJ1-5
cdr3_nt: TGTGCCACCAGTGGAAGGGGAACCAATCAGCCCCAGCATTTT
cdr3_aa: CATSGRGTNQPQHF

clone_size: few
d_call: NA
v_call: TRBV2
j_call: TRBJ2-2
cdr3_nt: TGTGCCAGCAGTTACCGGGGCACCCTAAGGGGTCCCGGGGAGCTGTTTTTT
cdr3_aa: CASSYRGTLRGPGELFF

clone_size: few
d_call: TRBD1
v_call: TRBV20-1
j_call: TRBJ1-2
cdr3_nt: TGCAGTGCTAGTTTAGAGGGCAGGGGGATTGATGGCTACACCTTC
cdr3_aa: CSASLEGRGIDGYTF

clone_size: many
d_call: NA
v_call: TRBV12-3/TRBV12-4
j_call: TRBJ1-5
cdr3_nt: TGTGCCAGCAGTTTATGGGGGCGACCTCATCAGCCCCAGCATTTT
cdr3_aa: CASSLWGRPHQPQHF

clone_size: many
d_call: NA
v_call: TRBV5-5
j_call: TRBJ2-5
cdr3_nt: TGTGCCAGCAGCATACCACAGGGCCAAGAGACCCAGTACTTC
cdr3_aa: CASSIPQGQETQYF

clone_size: few
d_call: NA
v_call: TRBV29-1
j_call: TRBJ1-1
cdr3_nt: TGCAGCGGCGACCGGTACACTGAAGCTTTCTTT
cdr3_aa: CSGDRYTEAFF

clone_size: few
d_call: NA
v_call: TRBV19
j_call: TRBJ1-4
cdr3_nt: NA
cdr3_aa: CASTSDRTNEKLFF

clone_size: many
d_call: NA
v_call: TRBV19
j_call: TRBJ1-1
cdr3_nt: TGTGCCAGTAGTATAACTCGGGTGAACACTGAAGCTTTCTTT
cdr3_aa: CASSITRVNTEAFF

clone_size: many
d_call: TRBD1
v_call: TRBV7-6
j_call: TRBJ1-5
cdr3_nt: TGTGCCAGCAGCTTAGGGACAGGGTCCAATCAGCCCCAGCATTTT
cdr3_aa: CASSLGTGSNQPQHF

clone_size: many
d_call: TRBD2
v_call: TRBV3-1
j_call: TRBJ2-5
cdr3_nt: TGTGCCAGCAGCCCGACTTCGACGGGAGGGGATAACTTAAAGACCCAGTACTTC
cdr3_aa: CASSPTSTGGDNLKTQYF

clone_size: NA
d_call: TRBD1
v_call: TRBV6-6
j_call: TRBJ1-2
cdr3_nt: TGTGCCAGCAGTCGGACAGGGGGCGACTATGGCTACACCTTC
cdr3_aa: CASSRTGGDYGYTF

clone_size: NA
d_call: NA
v_call: TRBV9
j_call: TRBJ2-2
cdr3_nt: TGTGCCAGCGGATCGAACACCGGGGAGCTGTTTTTT
cdr3_aa: CASGSNTGELFF

clone_size: NA
d_call: NA
v_call: TRBV12-5
j_call: TRBJ1-1
cdr3_nt: TGTGCTAGTGGGACCCCAGGGAACACTGAAGCTTTCTTT
cdr3_aa: CASGTPGNTEAFF

clone_size: few
d_call: NA
v_call: TRBV29-1
j_call: TRBJ2-2
cdr3_nt: TGCTGCGGGCAGCCGAACACCGGGGAGCTGTTTTTT
cdr3_aa: CCGQPNTGELFF

clone_size: NA
d_call: NA
v_call: TRBV7-2
j_call: TRBJ2-7
cdr3_nt: TGTGCCAGCTATCGGTTTAGCTCCTACGAGCAGTACTTC
cdr3_aa: CASYRFSSYEQYF

clone_size: NA
d_call: NA
v_call: TRBV7-3
j_call: TRBJ1-1
cdr3_nt: TGTGCCAGCAGCTCCATGGGGGAGGACACTGAAGCTTTCTTT
cdr3_aa: CASSSMGEDTEAFF

clone_size: NA
d_call: NA
v_call: TRBV18
j_call: TRBJ1-2
cdr3_nt: TGTGCCAGCTCACCAGTCCGGGATGGCTACACCTTC
cdr3_aa: CASSPVRDGYTF

clone_size: NA
d_call: TRBD2
v_call: TRBV5-4
j_call: TRBJ2-7
cdr3_nt: TGTGCCAGCAGCCGGCCCGGGACTAGGGACGCCGAGCAGTACTTC
cdr3_aa: CASSRPGTRDAEQYF

clone_size: NA
d_call: NA
v_call: TRBV11-1
j_call: TRBJ2-2
cdr3_nt: TGTGCCAGCAGCTTAGGCCGGGACCGCTACACCGGGGAGCTGTTTTTT
cdr3_aa: CASSLGRDRYTGELFF

clone_size: NA
d_call: TRBD2
v_call: TRBV18
j_call: TRBJ2-7
cdr3_nt: TGTGCCAGCTCACTTCGGACTAGCGGGAGTGGAGACGAGCAGTACTTC
cdr3_aa: CASSLRTSGSGDEQYF

clone_size: many
d_call: NA
v_call: TRBV25-1
j_call: TRBJ1-1
cdr3_nt: TGTGCCAGCAGTGATGGAGGGAGTCGAGCTTTCTTT
cdr3_aa: CASSDGGSRAFF

clone_size: NA
d_call: TRBD1
v_call: TRBV18
j_call: TRBJ2-7
cdr3_nt: TGTGCCAGCTCACCACCGGGACAGCCCTACGAGCAGTACTTC
cdr3_aa: CASSPPGQPYEQYF

clone_size: few
d_call: NA
v_call: TRBV3-1
j_call: TRBJ2-7
cdr3_nt: TGTGCCAGCTCGGTAGCGGCCGGAGAGCAGTACTTC
cdr3_aa: CASSVAAGEQYF

clone_size: many
d_call: NA
v_call: TRBV7-9
j_call: TRBJ1-2
cdr3_nt: TGTGCCAGCAGCTTGGTCGAGGGCACCTTTGATGGCTACACCTTC
cdr3_aa: CASSLVEGTFDGYTF

clone_size: few
d_call: NA
v_call: TRBV20-1
j_call: TRBJ1-5
cdr3_nt: TGCAGTGCTTCGGGTCTTAGCAATCAGCCCCAGCATTTT
cdr3_aa: CSASGLSNQPQHF